A selection of T cell receptor beta chains follows, all from one sample in a study of CD8+ T cells in alopecia areata. The method was immunoSEQ multiplex PCR; TCRdb's version includes in-frame clones alone and lacks a portion of them. The sample includes fewer than 250,000 clones, more than 50% of them seen just once. The specimen comprised CD4+ T cells sorted from blood, sampled at week 24, from a patient treated with tofacitinib. The receptor set was obtained from a human donor with alopecia areata. Both conserved end residues are part of each CDR3. A D gene is named only where the DNA matches it firmly. Clone size is shown for a subset of rows, as once, few, many or a class of expanded clone.

d_call	v_call	clone_size	j_call	cdr3_nt	cdr3_aa
.	TRBV30	.	TRBJ1-6	TGTGCCTGGAGTTTCGGCCTCACGGGTTCACCCCTCCACTTT	CAWSFGLTGSPLHF
TRBD2	TRBV4-1	.	TRBJ2-3	TGCGCCAGCAGCCAAGATGTACTAGCGGGGGGCACAGATACGCAGTATTTT	CASSQDVLAGGTDTQYF
.	TRBV30	.	TRBJ2-5	TGTGCCTGGAGTCGGAGAAGGGTGGGAGAGACCCAGTACTTC	CAWSRRRVGETQYF
.	TRBV5-1	.	TRBJ2-3	TGCGCCAGCAGCCAAGAGATGAGTACGCAGTATTTT	CASSQEMSTQYF
.	TRBV7-2	.	TRBJ1-2	TGTGCCAGCAGCCTCCTTCAGGGAGGGGGCTACACCTTC	CASSLLQGGGYTF
.	TRBV29-1	.	TRBJ2-1	TGCAGCGTTGTTTTGTGGTCTAGTTCCTACAATGAGCAGTTCTTC	CSVVLWSSSYNEQFF
.	TRBV29-1	.	TRBJ1-1	TGCAGCGTCGGGACCCGAGGGACTGAAGCTTTCTTT	CSVGTRGTEAFF
TRBD1	TRBV5-1	.	TRBJ2-5	TGCGCCAGCAGCCCGGGACAGACCCCCCCCGAGACCCAGTACTTC	CASSPGQTPPETQYF
TRBD2	TRBV25-1	.	TRBJ2-5	TGTGCCAGCAGTGTACGGGGGGGGGCCTGGAAGACCCAGTACTTC	CASSVRGGAWKTQYF
.	TRBV14	.	TRBJ2-1	TGTGCCAGCAGCCAAGTTGGGGGACAGCAGTTCTTC	CASSQVGGQQFF
.	TRBV9	.	TRBJ2-3	TGTGCCAGCAGCGGCAGGGACACCAGCACAGATACGCAGTATTTT	CASSGRDTSTDTQYF
.	TRBV15	.	TRBJ1-1	TGTGCCACCAGCAGAGATAGAGGAGGGCCCGAAGCTTTCTTT	CATSRDRGGPEAFF
.	TRBV5-1	.	TRBJ1-1	TGCGCCAGCAGCCCTTATTCTCCCACTGAAGCTTTCTTT	CASSPYSPTEAFF
.	TRBV10-3	.	TRBJ2-3	TGTGCCATCAACTCGGACGGGGCAACAGATACGCAGTATTTT	CAINSDGATDTQYF
TRBD1	TRBV2	.	TRBJ1-5	TGTGCCAGCAGTCAGGGACAGTGGAATCAGCCCCAGCATTTT	CASSQGQWNQPQHF
.	TRBV30	few	TRBJ1-5	TGTGCCTGGAACGGGGTTCTAGGACAGCCCCAGCATTTT	CAWNGVLGQPQHF
.	TRBV18	.	TRBJ2-6	TGTGCCAGCTCACCACCCGGACTCAACGTCCTGACTTTC	CASSPPGLNVLTF
.	TRBV7-2	.	TRBJ2-7	TGTGCCAGCAGCTTAGGACCCCGGACCTACGAGCAGTACTTC	CASSLGPRTYEQYF
.	TRBV29-1	.	TRBJ1-5	TGCAGCGTTGAAGGGTCTCAGCCCCAGCATTTT	CSVEGSQPQHF
.	TRBV29-1	.	TRBJ2-3	TGCAGCGTATCAGGTCCTAGCACAGATACGCAGTATTTT	CSVSGPSTDTQYF
TRBD1	TRBV7-2	.	TRBJ1-2	TGTGCCAGCGGACAGGGCTATGGCTACACCTTC	CASGQGYGYTF
.	TRBV6-4	.	TRBJ1-5	TGTGCCAGCAGTTCCTCAGGGGCTCAGCCCCAGCATTTT	CASSSSGAQPQHF
.	TRBV19	.	TRBJ2-7	TGTGCCAGTGGGATTAGACCCTACGAGCAGTACTTC	CASGIRPYEQYF
TRBD1	TRBV7-6	.	TRBJ1-1	TGTGCCAGCAGCACCCGGGGGGGCAGGGGGACTAGGAACACTGAAGCTTTCTTT	CASSTRGGRGTRNTEAFF
TRBD1	TRBV4-1	.	TRBJ2-5	TGCGCCAGCAGCCAAGAAAGGACAGGATGGGAAGAGACCCAGTACTTC	CASSQERTGWEETQYF
.	TRBV29-1	.	TRBJ1-1	TGCAGCGTTGAAGAAAATTTGAACACTGAAGCTTTCTTT	CSVEENLNTEAFF
.	TRBV19	few	TRBJ1-1	TGTGCCAGTAGTTTCGACCCTAGTGGCACTGAAGCTTTCTTT	CASSFDPSGTEAFF
.	TRBV27	.	TRBJ2-5	TGTGCCAGCGGGAAGGGGGGACCGGGAGAGACCCAGTACTTC	CASGKGGPGETQYF
.	TRBV5-8	few	TRBJ2-7	TGTGCCAGCAGCTTGGAGCTGACAGGCCGCTCCTACGAGCAGTACTTC	CASSLELTGRSYEQYF
.	TRBV7-9	few	TRBJ2-7	TGTGCCAGCAGCTTATCCTACGAGCAGTACTTC	CASSLSYEQYF
.	TRBV29-1	.	TRBJ1-2	TGCAGCGTTCTTAACGGAGGCAGGGAATCTGGCTACACCTTC	CSVLNGGRESGYTF
.	TRBV29-1	.	TRBJ1-2	TGCAGCGTTGCGATGGGGGCTAACTATGGCTACACCTTC	CSVAMGANYGYTF
.	TRBV30	.	TRBJ1-2	TGTGCCTGGAGTCTTGGGGGGAGCGGCTACACCTTC	CAWSLGGSGYTF
.	TRBV2	.	TRBJ1-5	TGTGCCAGCAGTGGGCGGGTGAGGGGCAATCAGCCCCAGCATTTT	CASSGRVRGNQPQHF
.	TRBV4-1	.	TRBJ1-1	TGCGCCAGCAGCCAAGTGATCCGGGTTCCCACTGAAGCTTTCTTT	CASSQVIRVPTEAFF
.	TRBV4-2	.	TRBJ2-2	TGTGCCAGCAGCCAAGCACCGGCGTCCAGGAACACCGGGGAGCTGTTTTTT	CASSQAPASRNTGELFF
.	TRBV7-3	.	TRBJ1-1	TGTGCCAGCAGCCCCATGGGGGTTAGCGAGTACTCTGAAGCTTTCTTT	CASSPMGVSEYSEAFF
TRBD1	TRBV29-1	.	TRBJ2-7	TGCAGCGCAATCCTCCGACAGGGGAGGACCTACGAGCAGTACTTC	CSAILRQGRTYEQYF
.	TRBV4-1	few	TRBJ2-2	TGCGCCAGCAGCCAAGATCAAGCTGCCGGGGAGCTGTTTTTT	CASSQDQAAGELFF
TRBD2	TRBV9	.	TRBJ2-7	TGTGCCAGCAGCCCGGGACTAGCGGGGGCATACGAGCAGTACTTC	CASSPGLAGAYEQYF
.	TRBV5-1	.	TRBJ2-5	TGCGCCAGCAGCCCAGGACCCCCGGGGGAGACCCAGTACTTC	CASSPGPPGETQYF
TRBD1	TRBV30	.	TRBJ2-7	TGTGCCTGGAAGGGACAGGGATCCAACGAGCAGTACTTC	CAWKGQGSNEQYF
.	TRBV15	.	TRBJ1-5	TGTGCCACCAGCAGAGCTGGGGACGGGCAGCCCCAGCATTTT	CATSRAGDGQPQHF
.	TRBV6-5	many	TRBJ2-3	TGTGCCAGCAGTTACGGGGTAGCATCAGATACGCAGTATTTT	CASSYGVASDTQYF
.	TRBV29-1	.	TRBJ1-6	TGCAGCGTTCGACAGACTTCTTCTGATAATTCACCCCTCCACTTT	CSVRQTSSDNSPLHF
.	TRBV29-1	.	TRBJ2-3	TGCAGCGTCGGCCGGGACTCTCTTGGCACAGATACGCAGTATTTT	CSVGRDSLGTDTQYF
TRBD1	TRBV25-1	.	TRBJ1-2	TGTGCCAGCAGTGAATATCGGGGACAGGATTCTGGCTACACCTTC	CASSEYRGQDSGYTF
TRBD2	TRBV9	.	TRBJ2-1	TGTGCCAGCAGCCCTCGCGGGGGGAATGAGCAGTTCTTC	CASSPRGGNEQFF
TRBD1	TRBV5-6	few	TRBJ2-5	TGTGCCAGCAGCTTGGGCTGGGACAGGGGCAAAGAGACCCAGTACTTC	CASSLGWDRGKETQYF
TRBD1	TRBV5-1	.	TRBJ1-2	TGCGCCAGCAGTTCGGGACAGGGGGCATTTGGCTACACCTTC	CASSSGQGAFGYTF
TRBD2	TRBV29-1	few	TRBJ2-1	TGCAGCGTTGAAGGGCCGCTAGCGGGGGGAACGAATGAGCAGTTCTTC	CSVEGPLAGGTNEQFF
.	TRBV25-1	few	TRBJ1-2	TGTGCCAGCGGGGACGGGACCGGGCACACCTTC	CASGDGTGHTF